These T cell receptor beta chains were read from a single sample in a study of PD-1 blockade in mismatch repair-deficient tumors. TCRdb's table, derived via immunoSEQ multiplex PCR, lists solely in-frame clones and lacks some. The table lists 76,000 or so clones, approximately 80% of them singletons. The sample here was peripheral blood, taken 44 weeks after starting pembrolizumab. These TCRs come from an adult with mismatch repair-deficient cancer. Both conserved end residues are part of each CDR3. The D gene is left open where the match is weak. The size of a clone is reported for some rows only, either as once, few or many, or as a class for expanded clones.

CDR3aa | CDR3nt | j_gene | v_gene | d_gene | abundance
CASSSDGSNQPQHF | TGTGCCAGCAGCTCCGACGGTAGCAATCAGCCCCAGCATTTT | TRBJ1-5 | TRBV6-6 | . | .
CASSVQGAAGANVLTF | TGTGCCAGCAGCGTACAGGGAGCTGCTGGGGCCAACGTCCTGACTTTC | TRBJ2-6 | TRBV9 | . | .
CASSYRALVTAYEQYF | TGTGCCAGCAGTTACCGAGCGTTAGTGACCGCCTACGAGCAGTACTTC | TRBJ2-7 | TRBV6-6 | . | .
CASSEGVRRTDTQYF | TGTGCCAGCAGTGAAGGTGTCAGGAGGACGGATACGCAGTATTTT | TRBJ2-3 | TRBV6-1 | . | .
CASRKTGITDTQYF | TGTGCCAGCAGAAAAACAGGGATCACAGATACGCAGTATTTT | TRBJ2-3 | TRBV14 | . | .
CASGQGVMNTEAFF | TGTGCTAGTGGGCAGGGGGTCATGAACACTGAAGCTTTCTTT | TRBJ1-1 | TRBV12-5 | TRBD1 | .
CASSSDKNIQYF | TGTGCCAGCAGCTCCGACAAAAACATTCAGTACTTC | TRBJ2-4 | TRBV5-5 | . | .
CASSSSRGQGDNEQFF | TGTGCCAGTAGTTCTAGCAGAGGACAGGGCGACAATGAGCAGTTCTTC | TRBJ2-1 | TRBV19 | TRBD1 | .
CSAADSSYEQYF | TGCAGCGCCGCTGACAGCTCCTACGAGCAGTACTTC | TRBJ2-7 | TRBV29-1 | . | .
CASSVDSGRREQYF | TGTGCCAGCAGTGTTGATAGCGGGAGGAGGGAGCAGTACTTC | TRBJ2-7 | TRBV2 | TRBD2 | .
CASSSGLAVEEQYF | TGTGCCAGCAGTTCCGGACTAGCAGTAGAAGAGCAGTACTTC | TRBJ2-7 | TRBV6-5 | TRBD2 | .
CASSGQGTGNTIYF | TGTGCCAGCAGTGGCCAGGGGACTGGAAACACCATATATTTT | TRBJ1-3 | TRBV2 | . | .
CASSFGGGPYEQYF | TGTGCCAGCAGTTTCGGAGGGGGGCCCTACGAGCAGTACTTC | TRBJ2-7 | TRBV27 | . | .
CASSGTGVSYVAFF | TGTGCCAGCAGCGGCACAGGGGTCTCATACGTAGCTTTCTTT | TRBJ1-1 | TRBV7-2 | TRBD1 | once
CASSLKEQGGSYEQYF | TGCGCCAGCAGCTTGAAGGAGCAGGGCGGCTCCTACGAGCAGTACTTC | TRBJ2-7 | TRBV5-1 | . | .
CASRTGTRNTEAFF | TGTGCCAGTAGAACAGGTACACGGAACACTGAAGCTTTCTTT | TRBJ1-1 | TRBV19 | . | few